Presented here are 30 T cell receptor beta chains from one specimen sequenced in a study of CD8 T cells in ankylosing spondylitis. Study-level points and caveats: One TCR beta motif, made up of fewer than 10 highly homologous variants, appeared characteristic of ankylosing spondylitis blood.

The antigens of these receptors remain unknown. TCRdb analysed the 5' RACE reads with MiXCR anew, one entry per CDR3 protein. The sample yields 800,000 to 900,000 distinct CDR3 sequences, roughly 12% seen once. The specimen sequenced was blood, either unsorted or a sorted T cell fraction (not recorded which). These receptors were collected from a male donor with ankylosing spondylitis.

This clonotype was found a few times. The genes are TRBV27 and TRBJ1-1; D not resolved. The length of the CDR3 is 12 residues. The germline gives CDR1 MNHEY, CDR2 SMNVEV (reference sequence). Trimming shortened V by 10 bases and J by 2 bases, and 11 bases separated the two germline ends. The CDR3: CATPTKNTEAFF. In nucleotides, the CDR3 is TGTGCCACCCCCACGAAAAACACTGAAGCTTTCTTT.

This chain links TRBV11-2 with TRBJ2-2; perhaps TRBD1 as D (6 bases). In germline, CDR1 is SGHAT, CDR2 FQNNGV. The CDR3 spans 15 residues. Trimming shortened V by 2 bases and J by 5 bases, and 12 bases separated the two germline ends. The CDR3 region has the DNA TGTGCCAGCAGCTTACCGAGGACAGCGACCGGGGAGCTGTTTTTT. Translated, it gives CASSLPRTATGELFF.

Only a few counts were recorded for this clonotype. The V call is TRBV12-3 or TRBV12-4, the J call TRBJ2-3; the D is unclear. The CDR3 consists of 14 residues. V was clipped by 3 bases and J by 2 bases, with 9 bases between them. The CDR3 bases are TGTGCCAGCAGTTTGTCCAGCTACACAGATACGCAGTATTTT. Protein sequence: CASSLSSYTDTQYF.

This clonotype occurred a few times. V is TRBV6-1 and J is TRBJ1-5, with D unclear. Germline CDR1 and CDR2: MNHNS and SASEGT. The CDR3 runs to 12 residues. V shed 3 bases and J shed 6 bases, with 6 bases lying between them. This chain's CDR3 is CASSDPTQPQHF. In nucleotides, the CDR3 is TGTGCCAGCAGTGATCCTACTCAGCCCCAGCATTTT.

This clonotype showed up many times. The rearrangement links TRBV12-3 or TRBV12-4 to TRBJ2-1; D is possibly TRBD2 (7 bases). With 4 bases removed from V and 4 bases from J, the gap between germline ends came to 11 bases. The CDR3 extends over 14 amino acids. CDR3: CASSYGGPYNEQFF. The CDR3 DNA reads TGTGCCAGCAGTTACGGGGGGCCTTACAATGAGCAGTTCTTC.

Many counts were recorded for this clonotype. This chain uses TRBV20-1 with TRBJ2-1; the match to TRBD2 covers 15 bases. The germline V gene encodes CDR1 DFQATT and CDR2 SNEGSKA (reference sequence). J was trimmed by 7 bases and V by 5 bases; bases with no gene match: 3. CDR3 length: 14 residues. This CDR3 is CSAGTSGRINEQFF. The CDR3 nucleotides read TGCAGTGCTGGGACTAGCGGGAGGATAAATGAGCAGTTCTTC.

This clonotype was detected only a few times. This sequence joins TRBV5-1 and TRBJ2-7, with a tentative D call TRBD1 (6 bases). With 0 bases removed from V and 2 bases from J, the gap between germline ends came to 12 bases. The CDR3 totals 15 residues. The germline CDR1 and CDR2 sequences are SGHRS and YFSETQ. CDR3 region: CASSLAPRGPYEQYF. In DNA, the CDR3 is TGCGCCAGCAGCTTGGCCCCCAGGGGACCCTACGAGCAGTACTTC.

This clonotype showed up just a few times. This chain links TRBV5-1 with TRBJ1-4; 8 bases are a match to TRBD1. CDR1 is SGHRS and CDR2 is YFSETQ in the germline V gene. V lost 2 bases to trimming and J lost 5 bases; unmatched junction nucleotides: 5. The CDR3 covers 15 residues. In DNA, the CDR3 is TGCGCCAGCAGCTTCCATGGACAGGGAAATGAAAAACTGTTTTTT. As protein: CASSFHGQGNEKLFF.

This clonotype showed up just once. The chain is built from TRBV27 and TRBJ2-7; D uncertain. This CDR3 is built from 14 residues. From germline, CDR1 is MNHEY and CDR2 SMNVEV (reference sequence). Trimming removed 6 bases from V and 0 bases from J, with 12 bases in between. In DNA, the CDR3 is TGTGCCAGCAGAGGCGGATTTTTCTCCTACGAGCAGTACTTC. It translates to CASRGGFFSYEQYF.

This clonotype came up many times. V usage is TRBV12-3 or TRBV12-4 and J usage is TRBJ2-1, with D perhaps TRBD1 (5 bases). The CDR3 contains 11 residues. Trimming took 6 bases from V and 14 from J, leaving 14 bases between them. CDR3 coding DNA: TGTGCCAGCAGGCAGGGTTTACCGGAGTTCTTC. This codes for CASRQGLPEFF.

This clonotype was observed a handful of times. The V and J genes are TRBV25-1 and TRBJ2-7, with a weak D call TRBD1 (6 bases). Germline assignment: CDR1 MGHDK and CDR2 SYGVNS. The CDR3 has 15 amino acids. V was cut by 4 bases and J by 0 bases, with 13 bases left in between. CDR3 sequence (DNA): TGTGCCAGCAGTGGGTTAGACAGGAGCTCCTACGAGCAGTACTTC. This sequence encodes CASSGLDRSSYEQYF.

The chain carries TRBV20-1 and TRBJ1-4; D not certain. V was clipped by 3 bases and J by 0 bases, with 8 bases between them. Looked up from germline, CDR1 is DFQATT and CDR2 is SNEGSKA (reference sequence). The CDR3 spans 14 residues. The CDR3 DNA is TGCAGTGCTAGGGAGGTTCCAACTAATGAAAAACTGTTTTTT. Protein: CSAREVPTNEKLFF.

This sequence joins TRBV20-1 and TRBJ1-2; 7 bases agree with TRBD1. CDR3 length: 13 residues. CDR1 DFQATT and CDR2 SNEGSKA come from the germline V gene (reference sequence). V shed 6 bases, J shed 7 bases, and the junction held 11 bases outside the gene matches. The CDR3 loop is CSALFQGDRGYTF. DNA of the CDR3: TGCAGTGCCCTGTTTCAGGGGGACCGTGGCTACACCTTC.

This chain connects TRBV6-6 to TRBJ2-7; a weak D match, TRBD2 (5 bases). Trimming took off 2 bases at V and 4 bases at J, with 6 bases between the two ends. Germline CDR1 and CDR2: MNHNY and SVGAGI (reference sequence). The CDR3 runs 12 residues. The CDR3 reads CASSYEGYEQYF. The CDR3 DNA reads as TGTGCCAGCAGTTACGAGGGATACGAGCAGTACTTC.

This chain connects TRBV6-1 to TRBJ2-5; 13 bases line up with TRBD2. J lost 2 bases, V lost 8 bases, and 5 bases had no gene match. CDR3 length: 15 residues. Germline V gene sequence: CDR1 MNHNS, CDR2 SASEGT. The CDR3 DNA sequence: TGTGCCAGCGGGGGACTAGCGGGGATTCAAGAGACCCAGTACTTC. It translates to CASGGLAGIQETQYF.

The chain recombines TRBV20-1 with TRBJ2-3, with a possible D match to TRBD2 (6 bases). The CDR3 has 14 residues. The V end was cut by 2 bases, the J end by 2 bases, with 11 bases between. The germline V gene has CDR1 DFQATT and CDR2 SNEGSKA (reference sequence). The CDR3 region has the DNA TGCAGTGCTAGATACGGGAGTATCACAGATACGCAGTATTTT. Protein: CSARYGSITDTQYF.

The chain joins TRBV5-1 to TRBJ2-7, with D possibly called TRBD1 or TRBD2 (5 bases each). The CDR3 covers 14 residues. V lost 3 bases, J lost 3 bases, and 13 bases lay in between. CDR1 is SGHRS, CDR2 YFSETQ, per germline. CDR3 amino acids: CASSSRDGGYEQYF. DNA of the CDR3: TGCGCCAGCAGCTCCCGGGACGGAGGCTACGAGCAGTACTTC.

The V call is TRBV5-1, the J call TRBJ1-3, with D hard to call. CDR3 length equals 14 residues. The germline V gene has CDR1 SGHRS and CDR2 YFSETQ. V was trimmed by 2 bases and J by 4 bases, leaving 10 bases between them. CDR3 amino acids: CASSLSTYGNTIYF. The CDR3 DNA follows: TGCGCCAGCAGCTTAAGCACATACGGAAACACCATATATTTT.

The table lists this clonotype with a few counts. The J gene is TRBJ1-4, the V gene TRBV28, with D hard to call. The germline V gene has CDR1 MDHEN and CDR2 SYDVKM. CDR3 size: 14 residues. Trimming removed 5 bases at V and 5 bases at J, with 12 bases between. CDR3 loop: CASSARGGNEKLFF. CDR3 nucleotides: TGTGCCAGCAGTGCCCGGGGAGGGAATGAAAAACTGTTTTTT.

The CDR3 spells CSVEGGDYTDTQYF. The DNA for the CDR3 is TGCAGCGTTGAGGGCGGAGACTACACAGATACGCAGTATTTT. The V gene is TRBV29-1, the J gene TRBJ2-3; D may be TRBD2 (5 bases). Germline loops: CDR1 SQVTM, CDR2 ANQGSEA. This CDR3 contains 14 residues. Trimming took 3 bases from V and 2 from J, leaving 12 bases between them.

The chain employs TRBV27 and TRBJ1-5; D remains unclear. Germline CDR1 MNHEY, CDR2 SMNVEV (reference sequence). Trimming cost V 3 bases and J 6 bases, with 9 bases left between them. The CDR3 is 13 residues long. Written as DNA, the CDR3 is TGTGCCAGCAGTTTCCGGGTCGGTCAGCCCCAGCATTTT. This encodes CASSFRVGQPQHF.

This clonotype has ten or more counts. The chain couples TRBV5-1 to TRBJ2-6; TRBD1 aligns across 8 bases. The CDR3 runs to 16 residues. The junction had 6 bases not matched to a gene; V was cut back by 7 bases and J by 0 bases. Per the germline V gene, CDR1 is SGHRS and CDR2 is YFSETQ. The CDR3: CASSRTGNSGANVLTF. DNA for the CDR3: TGCGCCAGCTCCAGGACAGGGAACTCTGGGGCCAACGTCCTGACTTTC.

This clonotype was detected a few times. The genes are TRBV20-1 and TRBJ2-5, with 11 bases matching TRBD2. The J segment lost 4 bases and the V segment lost 1 base, leaving 5 bases of the junction unmatched. CDR1 DFQATT and CDR2 SNEGSKA come from the germline V gene (reference sequence). The CDR3 runs to 15 residues. DNA of the CDR3: TGCAGTGCTAGAGTGATAACTAGCGGGAGAGAGACCCAGTACTTC. This gives the protein CSARVITSGRETQYF.

Remarks on this clonotype: A junction end diverges from the germline sequence, so it may reflect a read error. The chain is built from TRBV6-5 and TRBJ1-1; 7 nucleotides match TRBD1. The germline V gene has CDR1 MNHEY and CDR2 SVGAGI. The length of the CDR3 is 17 residues. The CDR3 here is CASSYSFLGRGNAEAFF. In DNA form, the CDR3 reads TGTGCCAGCAGTTACTCGTTCCTTGGCAGGGGGAACGCTGAAGCTTTCTTT.

The chain couples TRBV10-1 to TRBJ2-3; D may match TRBD1 or TRBD2 (5 bases each). The V gene's germline CDR1 is WNHNN and CDR2 SYGVQD (reference sequence). Trimming cost V 8 bases and J 0 bases, with 15 bases left between them. The CDR3 loop spans 15 amino acids. The CDR3 DNA reads as TGCGCCAGCGGATCGGGACGCAGGAGCACAGATACGCAGTATTTT. Protein sequence: CASGSGRRSTDTQYF.

The chain links TRBV7-2 to TRBJ2-3; D gene unclear. This CDR3 has 14 amino acids. Germline assignment: CDR1 SGHTA and CDR2 FQGNSA. V dropped 6 bases and J dropped 2 bases, with 12 bases sitting between them. The CDR3 spells CASRKGGNTDTQYF. CDR3 bases: TGTGCCAGCAGAAAGGGCGGTAACACAGATACGCAGTATTTT.

The gene calls are TRBV20-1 and TRBJ2-1; D might be TRBD1 (5 bases). This CDR3 has 11 residues. The V end lost 7 bases, the J end lost 7 bases, and 11 bases lay between the germline ends. Per germline, CDR1 DFQATT and CDR2 SNEGSKA (reference sequence). The CDR3 is CSEARVNEQFF. CDR3 bases: TGCAGTGAGGCCAGGGTTAATGAGCAGTTCTTC.

This clonotype was observed a few times. One junction end does not reproduce the germline sequence, and a read error may be involved. The chain employs TRBV7-7 and TRBJ2-3; D may be TRBD1 (5 bases). Looked up from germline, CDR1 is SSHAT and CDR2 is FNYEAQ (reference sequence). The CDR3 extends over 13 amino acids. The CDR3 coding sequence is TGTGCTAGCAGCTTAGGCCCGCAGGGTACGCAGTATTTT. Protein sequence: CASSLGPQGTQYF.

Here the CDR3 DNA reads TGTGCCAGCAGCTCAGGGACGTCGGATGAAAAACTGTTTTTT. Amino acid sequence: CASSSGTSDEKLFF. This sequence joins TRBV7-2 and TRBJ1-4, with D possibly TRBD1 on 5 matching bases. The germline CDR1 and CDR2 sequences are SGHTA and FQGNSA. The CDR3 contains 14 residues. Deletions cut 4 bases from V and 6 bases from J, with 12 bases between.

This clonotype was observed a few times. J is TRBJ2-3 and V is TRBV29-1, with D unclear. The germline CDR1 and CDR2 sequences are SQVTM and ANQGSEA. The CDR3 is 12 amino acids. Trimming took off 3 bases at V and 3 bases at J, with 7 bases between the two ends. This CDR3 reads CSVDPATDTQYF. The CDR3 DNA sequence: TGCAGCGTTGACCCTGCTACAGATACGCAGTATTTT.